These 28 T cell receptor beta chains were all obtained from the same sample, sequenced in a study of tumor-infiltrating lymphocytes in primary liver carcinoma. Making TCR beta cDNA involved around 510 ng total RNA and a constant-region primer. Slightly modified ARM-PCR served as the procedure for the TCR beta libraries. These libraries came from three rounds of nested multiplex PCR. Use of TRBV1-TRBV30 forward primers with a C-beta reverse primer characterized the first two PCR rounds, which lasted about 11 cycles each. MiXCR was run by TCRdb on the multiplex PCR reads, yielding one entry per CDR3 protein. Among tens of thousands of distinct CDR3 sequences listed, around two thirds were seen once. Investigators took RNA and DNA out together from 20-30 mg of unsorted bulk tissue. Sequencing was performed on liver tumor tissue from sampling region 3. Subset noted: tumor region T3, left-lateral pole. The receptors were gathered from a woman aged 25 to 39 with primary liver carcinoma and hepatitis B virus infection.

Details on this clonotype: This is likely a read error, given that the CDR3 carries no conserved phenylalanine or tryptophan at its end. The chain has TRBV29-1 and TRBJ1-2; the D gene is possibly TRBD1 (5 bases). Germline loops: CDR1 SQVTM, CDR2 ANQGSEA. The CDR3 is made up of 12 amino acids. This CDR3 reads CGVVPWGGSYTL. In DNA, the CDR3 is TGCGGCGTTGTACCTTGGGGCGGCAGCTACACCTTA.

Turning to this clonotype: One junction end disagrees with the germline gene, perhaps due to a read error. CDR3 sequence (DNA): TGTGCCAGCAGCTTAGATGGACTAGCGGGATGGCGGACCCAGAGCTTC. Translated: CASSLDGLAGWRTQSF. The chain combines TRBV11-3 with TRBJ2-5, with 12 bases aligning to TRBD2. The germline V gene encodes CDR1 SGHNT and CDR2 YENEEA. This CDR3 contains 16 residues. Full variable domain (rest looked up from reference TRBV11-3 and TRBJ2-5): EAGVVQSPRYKIIEKKQPVAFWCNPISGHNTLYWYLQNLGQGPELLIRYENEEAVDDSQLPKDRFSAERLKGVDSTLKIQPAELGDSAVYLCASSLDGLAGWRTQSFGPGTRLLVL.

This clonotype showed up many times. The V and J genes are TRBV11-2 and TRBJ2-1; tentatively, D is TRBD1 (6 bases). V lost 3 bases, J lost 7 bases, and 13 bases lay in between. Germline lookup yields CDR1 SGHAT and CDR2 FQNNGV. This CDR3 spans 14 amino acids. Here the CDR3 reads CASSFGLGGNEQFF. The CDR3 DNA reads TGTGCCAGCAGCTTTGGTTTAGGGGGAAATGAGCAGTTCTTC.

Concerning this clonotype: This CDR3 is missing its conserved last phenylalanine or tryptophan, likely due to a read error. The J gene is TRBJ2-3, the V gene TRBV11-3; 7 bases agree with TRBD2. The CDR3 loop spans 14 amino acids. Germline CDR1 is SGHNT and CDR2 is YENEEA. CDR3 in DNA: TGTGCCAGCAGCTTCATGACTAGCACATATACGCAGTATTAT. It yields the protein CASSFMTSTYTQYY.

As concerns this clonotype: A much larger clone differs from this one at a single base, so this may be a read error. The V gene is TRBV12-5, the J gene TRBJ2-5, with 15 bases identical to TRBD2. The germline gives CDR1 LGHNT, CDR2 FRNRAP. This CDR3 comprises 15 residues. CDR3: CVSGPGTSGRETQYF. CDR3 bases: TGTGTTAGTGGCCCCGGGACTAGCGGGAGGGAGACCCAGTACTTC.

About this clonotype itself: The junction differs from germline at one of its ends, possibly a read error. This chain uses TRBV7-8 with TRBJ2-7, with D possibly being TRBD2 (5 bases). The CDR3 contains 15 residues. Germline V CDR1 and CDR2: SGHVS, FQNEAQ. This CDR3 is CASSFGDGIGLEQYF. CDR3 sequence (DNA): TGTGCCAGTAGCTTTGGTGACGGGATAGGGCTCGAGCAGTACTTC.

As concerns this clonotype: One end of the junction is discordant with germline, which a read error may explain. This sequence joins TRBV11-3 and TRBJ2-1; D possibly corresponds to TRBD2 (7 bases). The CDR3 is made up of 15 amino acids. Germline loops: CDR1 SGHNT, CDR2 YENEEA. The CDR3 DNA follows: TGTGCCAGCAGCCGACTAACGGAGGGGGGGTATGAGCAGTTCTTT. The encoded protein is CASSRLTEGGYEQFF. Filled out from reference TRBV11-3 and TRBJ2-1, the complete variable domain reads EAGVVQSPRYKIIEKKQPVAFWCNPISGHNTLYWYLQNLGQGPELLIRYENEEAVDDSQLPKDRFSAERLKGVDSTLKIQPAELGDSAVYLCASSRLTEGGYEQFFGPGTRLTVL.

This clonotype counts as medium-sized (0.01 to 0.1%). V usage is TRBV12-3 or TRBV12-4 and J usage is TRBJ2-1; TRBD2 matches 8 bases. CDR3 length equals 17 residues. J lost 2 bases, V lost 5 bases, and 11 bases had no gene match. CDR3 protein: CASSPSWASGPYNEQFF. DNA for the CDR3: TGTGCCAGCAGTCCCAGTTGGGCTAGCGGGCCCTACAATGAGCAGTTCTTC.

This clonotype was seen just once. This CDR3 reads CSVEIVSNEAFF. In nucleotides, the CDR3 is TGCAGCGTCGAGATAGTGAGCAATGAAGCTTTCTTT. The chain carries TRBV29-1 and TRBJ1-1, with D unclear. Trimming took off 6 bases at V and 7 bases at J, with 15 bases between the two ends. Germline V CDR1 and CDR2: SQVTM, ANQGSEA. The CDR3 has 12 residues.

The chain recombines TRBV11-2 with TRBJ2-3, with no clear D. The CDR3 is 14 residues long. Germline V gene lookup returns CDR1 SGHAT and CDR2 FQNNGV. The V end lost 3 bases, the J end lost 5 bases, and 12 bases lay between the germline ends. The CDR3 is CASSLGSNIDTQYF. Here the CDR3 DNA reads TGTGCCAGCAGCTTGGGCTCTAACATAGATACGCAGTATTTT.

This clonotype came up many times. CDR3 sequence (DNA): TGTGCCAGCAGGATCGGACTTAACAATGAGCAGTTCTTC. Protein: CASRIGLNNEQFF. The chain combines TRBV2 with TRBJ2-1; D is possibly TRBD2 (5 bases). Germline CDR1 is SNHLY and CDR2 is FYNNEI. With 6 bases removed from V and 5 bases from J, the gap between germline ends came to 11 bases. CDR3 size: 13 residues.

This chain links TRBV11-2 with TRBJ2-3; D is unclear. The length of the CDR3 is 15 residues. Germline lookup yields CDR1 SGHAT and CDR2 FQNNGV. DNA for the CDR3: TGTGTCAGAAGCTTAGTGTCAGGAGGCACAGATACGCAGTATTTT. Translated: CVRSLVSGGTDTQYF.

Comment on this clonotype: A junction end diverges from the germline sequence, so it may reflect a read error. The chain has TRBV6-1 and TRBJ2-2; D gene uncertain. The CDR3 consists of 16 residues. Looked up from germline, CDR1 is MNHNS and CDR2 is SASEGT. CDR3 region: CASSSVTCVNTRELFF. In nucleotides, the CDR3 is TGTGCCAGCAGCTCCGTGACTTGCGTTAACACCAGGGAGCTGTTTTTT.

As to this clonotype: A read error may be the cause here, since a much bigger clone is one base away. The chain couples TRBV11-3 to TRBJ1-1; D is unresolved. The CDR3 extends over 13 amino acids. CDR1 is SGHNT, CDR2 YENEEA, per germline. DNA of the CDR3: TGTACCAGCAGCTTAATGGCAGACACTGAAGCTTTCTTT. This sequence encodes CTSSLMADTEAFF.

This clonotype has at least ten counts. CDR3 amino acids: CASSLDRNRNEQFF. CDR3 nucleotide sequence: TGTGCCAGCAGCTTAGATAGGAACCGCAATGAGCAGTTCTTC. V usage is TRBV11-2 and J usage is TRBJ2-1, with D uncertain. The germline V and J ends were trimmed by 0 bases and 6 bases, with 9 bases remaining between them. The CDR3 length is 14 residues. Per the germline V gene, CDR1 is SGHAT and CDR2 is FQNNGV. Drawing the rest from reference TRBV11-2 and TRBJ2-1, the complete variable domain is EAGVAQSPRYKIIEKRQSVAFWCNPISGHATLYWYQQILGQGPKLLIQFQNNGVVDDSQLPKDRFSAERLKGVDSTLKIQPAKLEDSAVYLCASSLDRNRNEQFFGPGTRLTVL.

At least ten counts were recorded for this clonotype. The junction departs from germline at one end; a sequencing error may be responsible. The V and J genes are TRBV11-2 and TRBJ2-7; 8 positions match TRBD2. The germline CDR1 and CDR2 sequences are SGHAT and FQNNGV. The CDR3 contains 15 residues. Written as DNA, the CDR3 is TGTGCCAGCAGCTTAGGTGCGGGAGGTGGCTACGGGCAGTACTTC. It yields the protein CASSLGAGGGYGQYF. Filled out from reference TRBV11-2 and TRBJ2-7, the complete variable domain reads EAGVAQSPRYKIIEKRQSVAFWCNPISGHATLYWYQQILGQGPKLLIQFQNNGVVDDSQLPKDRFSAERLKGVDSTLKIQPAKLEDSAVYLCASSLGAGGGYGQYFGPGTRLTVT.

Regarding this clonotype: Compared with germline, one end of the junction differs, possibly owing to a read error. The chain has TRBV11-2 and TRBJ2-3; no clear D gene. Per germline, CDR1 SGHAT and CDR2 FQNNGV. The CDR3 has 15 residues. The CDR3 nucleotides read TGTGCCAGCAGCTTAGGCAACATATTCACAGATACGCAGTACTTT. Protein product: CASSLGNIFTDTQYF. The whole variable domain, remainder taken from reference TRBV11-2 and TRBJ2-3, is EAGVAQSPRYKIIEKRQSVAFWCNPISGHATLYWYQQILGQGPKLLIQFQNNGVVDDSQLPKDRFSAERLKGVDSTLKIQPAKLEDSAVYLCASSLGNIFTDTQYFGPGTRLTVL.

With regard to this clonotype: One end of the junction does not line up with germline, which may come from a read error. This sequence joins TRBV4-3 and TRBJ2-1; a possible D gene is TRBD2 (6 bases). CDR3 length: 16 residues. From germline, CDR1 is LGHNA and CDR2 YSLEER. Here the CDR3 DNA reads TGCACCAGCAGTCAAAATGCGGGAAGCTCCTACAATGAGCAGTTCTTC. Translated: CTSSQNAGSSYNEQFF.

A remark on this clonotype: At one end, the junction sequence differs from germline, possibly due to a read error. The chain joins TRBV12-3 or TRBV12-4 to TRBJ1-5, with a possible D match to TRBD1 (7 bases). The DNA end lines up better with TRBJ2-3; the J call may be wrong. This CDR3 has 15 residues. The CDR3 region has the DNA TGTACCAGCACCCGGGACAGTGGAGGGGGTCAGCCCCAGTATTTT. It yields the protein CTSTRDSGGGQPQYF.

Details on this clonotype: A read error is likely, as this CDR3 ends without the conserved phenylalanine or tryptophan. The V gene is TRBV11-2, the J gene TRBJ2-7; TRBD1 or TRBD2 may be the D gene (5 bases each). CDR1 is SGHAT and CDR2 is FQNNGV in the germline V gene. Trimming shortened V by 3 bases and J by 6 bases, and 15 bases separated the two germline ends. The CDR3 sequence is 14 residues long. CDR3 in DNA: TGTGCCAGCAGCTTCCCCTGTGGGGGACGCGAGCAGTACTTA. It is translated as CASSFPCGGREQYL.

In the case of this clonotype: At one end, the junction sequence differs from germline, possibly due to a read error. CDR3 nucleotide sequence: TGTGCCAGCAGACTCGGGACGGCCTATGGCTACACTTTC. Translating gives CASRLGTAYGYTF. V and J are TRBV12-3 or TRBV12-4 and TRBJ1-2, with D perhaps TRBD1 (5 bases). This CDR3 region has 13 residues.

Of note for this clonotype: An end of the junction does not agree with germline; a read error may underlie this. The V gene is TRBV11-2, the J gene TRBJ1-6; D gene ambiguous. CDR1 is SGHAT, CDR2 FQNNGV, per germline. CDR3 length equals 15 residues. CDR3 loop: CVSSLDPGRNSPLHF. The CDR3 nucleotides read TGTGTCAGCAGCTTAGATCCTGGGAGGAATTCACCCCTCCACTTT.

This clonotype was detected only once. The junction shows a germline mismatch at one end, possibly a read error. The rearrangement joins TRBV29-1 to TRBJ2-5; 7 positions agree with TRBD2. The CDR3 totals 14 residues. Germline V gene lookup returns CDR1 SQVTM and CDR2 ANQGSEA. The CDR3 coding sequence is TGCAGCGTAACTGGACTAGGTGGTCTGGAGACCCAATACTTC. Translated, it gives CSVTGLGGLETQYF.

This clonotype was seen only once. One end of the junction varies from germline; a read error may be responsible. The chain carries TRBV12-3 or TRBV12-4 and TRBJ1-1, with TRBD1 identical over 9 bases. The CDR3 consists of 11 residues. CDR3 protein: CTSSFGQGREF. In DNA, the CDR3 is TGTACCAGCAGTTTCGGACAGGGGAGGGAGTTT.

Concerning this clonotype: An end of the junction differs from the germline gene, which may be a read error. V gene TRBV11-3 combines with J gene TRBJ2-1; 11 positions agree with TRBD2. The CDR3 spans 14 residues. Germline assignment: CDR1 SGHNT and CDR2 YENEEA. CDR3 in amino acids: CASSRLAGRYEQFF. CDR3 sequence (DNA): TGTGCCAGCAGTCGACTAGCGGGGCGGTATGAGCAATTCTTC.

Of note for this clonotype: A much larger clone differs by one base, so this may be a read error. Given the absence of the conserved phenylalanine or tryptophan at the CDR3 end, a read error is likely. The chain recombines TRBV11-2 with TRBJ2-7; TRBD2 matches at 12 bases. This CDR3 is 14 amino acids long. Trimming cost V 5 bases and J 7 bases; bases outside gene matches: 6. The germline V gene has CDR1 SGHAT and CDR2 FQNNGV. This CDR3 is CASSQTSGSGEQYS. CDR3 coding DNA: TGTGCCAGCAGCCAGACTAGCGGGAGTGGTGAGCAGTACTCC.

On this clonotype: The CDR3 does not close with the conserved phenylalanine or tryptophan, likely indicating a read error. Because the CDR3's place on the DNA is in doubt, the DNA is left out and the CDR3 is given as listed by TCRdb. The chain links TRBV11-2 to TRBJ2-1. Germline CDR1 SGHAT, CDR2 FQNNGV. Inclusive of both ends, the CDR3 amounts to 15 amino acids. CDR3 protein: CASSLGGGSNNELFI.

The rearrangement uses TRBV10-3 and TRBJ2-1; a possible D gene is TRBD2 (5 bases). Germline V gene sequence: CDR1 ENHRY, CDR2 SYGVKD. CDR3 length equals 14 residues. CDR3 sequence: CVISPTATRDQQFF. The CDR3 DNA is TGTGTAATCAGTCCCACGGCGACCCGGGATCAGCAGTTCTTC.